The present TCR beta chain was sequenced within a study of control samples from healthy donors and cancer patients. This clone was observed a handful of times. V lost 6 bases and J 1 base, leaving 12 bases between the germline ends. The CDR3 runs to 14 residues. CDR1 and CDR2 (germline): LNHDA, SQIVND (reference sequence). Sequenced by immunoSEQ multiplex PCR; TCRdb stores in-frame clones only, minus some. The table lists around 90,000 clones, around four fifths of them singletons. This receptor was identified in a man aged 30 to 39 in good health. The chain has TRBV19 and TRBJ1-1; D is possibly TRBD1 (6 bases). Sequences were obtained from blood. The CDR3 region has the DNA TGTGCCAGTAGCCTACTGACAGGGAACACTGAAGCTTTCTTT. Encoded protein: CASSLLTGNTEAFF.